The TCR beta chain under discussion was sequenced for a study of blood T cells in healthy people across ages. V shed 3 bases and J shed 1 base, with 9 bases lying between them. From germline, CDR1 is MDHEN and CDR2 SYDVKM. The CDR3 totals 14 residues. Next came a second PCR, run for about 7 to 12 cycles, which used a sample-barcoded 5' primer along with a J-beta primer mix. Each CDR3 protein gets one entry after TCRdb re-called the 5' RACE reads with MiXCR. This sample has about 780,000 distinct CDR3 sequences, with about half found just once. This receptor was identified in a man older than 75 in good health. The rearrangement joins TRBV28 to TRBJ1-1, with no clear D. Input material: blood. CDR3 in amino acids: CASSLLQENTEAFF. The CDR3, as DNA: TGTGCCAGCAGTTTGTTGCAGGAGAACACTGAAGCTTTCTTT.